Presented here are 2 T cell receptor beta chains from one specimen sequenced in a study of blood T cell repertoires in COVID-19. Method: immunoSEQ multiplex PCR; TCRdb's copy keeps in-frame clones and lacks some. In the table there are fewer than 40,000 clones, around 74% of which are singletons. Sample: peripheral blood. The receptors stem from a man in his 70s with acute or convalescent COVID-19.

This clone has just one count. The rearrangement links TRBV15 to TRBJ2-4, with D unclear. Per the germline V gene, CDR1 is LNHNV and CDR2 is YYDKDF (reference sequence). The V end lost 8 bases, the J end lost 4 bases, and 21 bases lay between the germline ends. CDR3 length: 16 amino acids. CDR3 in amino acids: CATRPGLQVIKNIQYF. CDR3 coding DNA: TGTGCCACCCGGCCCGGCCTGCAGGTCATTAAAAACATTCAGTACTTC.

This chain connects TRBV27 to TRBJ2-3, with 9 bases aligning to TRBD2. The V segment lost 4 bases and the J segment 0 bases; nucleotides outside the gene matches: 5. CDR3 size: 16 residues. CDR1 and CDR2 (germline): MNHEY, SMNVEV (reference sequence). DNA of the CDR3: TGTGCCAGCAGTTCCCGACTAGCGGAGAGCACAGATACGCAGTATTTT. It is translated as CASSSRLAESTDTQYF.